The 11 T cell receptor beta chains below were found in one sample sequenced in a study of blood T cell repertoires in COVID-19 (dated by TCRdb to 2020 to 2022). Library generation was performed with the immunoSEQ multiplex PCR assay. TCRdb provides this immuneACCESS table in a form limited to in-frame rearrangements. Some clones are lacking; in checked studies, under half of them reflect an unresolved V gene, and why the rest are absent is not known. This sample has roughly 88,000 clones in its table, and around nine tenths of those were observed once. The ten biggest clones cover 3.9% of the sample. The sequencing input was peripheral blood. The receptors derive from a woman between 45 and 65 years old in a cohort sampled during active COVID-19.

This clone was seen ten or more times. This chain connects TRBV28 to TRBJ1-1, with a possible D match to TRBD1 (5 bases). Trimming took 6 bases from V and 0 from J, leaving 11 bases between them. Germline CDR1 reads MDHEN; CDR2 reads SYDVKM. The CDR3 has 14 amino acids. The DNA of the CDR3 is TGTGCCAGCAGATGGGCAGGGATGAACACTGAAGCTTTCTTT. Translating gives CASRWAGMNTEAFF.

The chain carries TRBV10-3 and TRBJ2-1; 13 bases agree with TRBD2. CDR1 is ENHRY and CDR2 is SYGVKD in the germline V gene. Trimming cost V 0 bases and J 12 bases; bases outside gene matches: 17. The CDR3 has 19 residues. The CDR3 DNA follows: TGTGCCATCAGTGAGTCGGGAGGACTAGCGGGGGCCTACCGTGTCGGGCAGTTCTTC. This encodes CAISESGGLAGAYRVGQFF.

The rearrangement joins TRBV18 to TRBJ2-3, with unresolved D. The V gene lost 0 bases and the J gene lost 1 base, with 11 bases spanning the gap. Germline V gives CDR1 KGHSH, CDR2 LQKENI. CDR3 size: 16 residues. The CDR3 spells CASSPPVGYGTDTQYF. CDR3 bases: TGTGCCAGCTCACCACCGGTCGGGTACGGCACAGATACGCAGTATTTT.

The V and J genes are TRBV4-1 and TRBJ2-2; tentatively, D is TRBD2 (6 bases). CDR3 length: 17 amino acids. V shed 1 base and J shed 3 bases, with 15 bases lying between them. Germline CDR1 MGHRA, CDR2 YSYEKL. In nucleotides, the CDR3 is TGCGCCAGCAGCCAAGCGGGGGTTTATGGGGACACCGGGGAGCTGTTTTTT. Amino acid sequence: CASSQAGVYGDTGELFF.

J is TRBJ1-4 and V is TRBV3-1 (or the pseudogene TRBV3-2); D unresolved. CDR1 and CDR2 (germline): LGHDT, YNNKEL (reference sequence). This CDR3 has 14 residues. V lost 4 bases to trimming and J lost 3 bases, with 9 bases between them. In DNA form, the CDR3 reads TGTGCCAGCAGCCTTTTGTCAGCTAATGAAAAACTGTTTTTT. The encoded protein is CASSLLSANEKLFF.

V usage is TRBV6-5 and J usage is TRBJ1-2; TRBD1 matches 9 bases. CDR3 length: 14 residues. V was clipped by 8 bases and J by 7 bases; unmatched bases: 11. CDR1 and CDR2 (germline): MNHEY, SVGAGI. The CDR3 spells CASVSGTGYLGYTF. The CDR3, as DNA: TGTGCCAGCGTCTCCGGGACAGGGTATCTTGGCTACACCTTC.

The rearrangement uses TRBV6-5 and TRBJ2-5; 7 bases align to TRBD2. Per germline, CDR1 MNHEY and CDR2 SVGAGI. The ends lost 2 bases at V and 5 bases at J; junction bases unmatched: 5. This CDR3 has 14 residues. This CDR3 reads CASSYIFSGETQYF. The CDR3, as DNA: TGTGCCAGCAGTTACATTTTTAGCGGGGAGACCCAGTACTTC.

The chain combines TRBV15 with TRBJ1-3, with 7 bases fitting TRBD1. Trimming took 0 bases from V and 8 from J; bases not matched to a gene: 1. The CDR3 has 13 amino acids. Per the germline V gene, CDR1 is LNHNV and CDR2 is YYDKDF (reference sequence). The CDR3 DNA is TGTGCCACCAGCAGAGACCAGGGGGACACCATATATTTT. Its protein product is CATSRDQGDTIYF.

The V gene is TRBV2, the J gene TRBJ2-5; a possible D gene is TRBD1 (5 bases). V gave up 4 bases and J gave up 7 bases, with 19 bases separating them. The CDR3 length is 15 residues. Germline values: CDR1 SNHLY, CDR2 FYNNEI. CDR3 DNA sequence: TGTGCCAGCAGTGGGGGCACCCCTCCCAAGGCGACCCAGTACTTC. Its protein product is CASSGGTPPKATQYF.

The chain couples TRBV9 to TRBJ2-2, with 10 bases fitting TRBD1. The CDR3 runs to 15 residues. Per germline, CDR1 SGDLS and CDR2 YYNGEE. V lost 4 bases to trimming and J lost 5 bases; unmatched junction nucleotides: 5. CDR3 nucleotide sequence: TGTGCCAGCAGCTCCGGACAGGGGGGGACCGGGGAGCTGTTTTTT. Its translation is CASSSGQGGTGELFF.

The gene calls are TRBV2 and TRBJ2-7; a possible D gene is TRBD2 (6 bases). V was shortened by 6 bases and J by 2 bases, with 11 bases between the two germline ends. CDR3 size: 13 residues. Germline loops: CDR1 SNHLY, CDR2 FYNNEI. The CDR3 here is CASSRGIPYEQYF. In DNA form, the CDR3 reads TGTGCCAGCAGCCGGGGGATACCCTACGAGCAGTACTTC. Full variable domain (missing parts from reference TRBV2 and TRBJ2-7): EPEVTQTPSHQVTQMGQEVILRCVPISNHLYFYWYRQILGQKVEFLVSFYNNEISEKSEIFDDQFSVERPDGSNFTLKIRSTKLEDSAMYFCASSRGIPYEQYFGPGTRLTVT.